One T cell receptor beta chain is described in this entry. The record originates from a study of blood T cell repertoires in COVID-19. V trimming: 6 bases; J trimming: 6 bases; junction bases outside the gene matches: 13. The CDR3 is 15 amino acids. Germline CDR1 and CDR2: MNHEY and SVGEGT. The repertoire was sequenced with immunoSEQ multiplex PCR; TCRdb's copy has only in-frame clones and lacks some. The sample lists roughly 500,000 clones, roughly nine tenths occurring once. Seattle researchers signed up patients amid active infection and tracked them longitudinally. This chain links TRBV6-2 or TRBV6-3 with TRBJ1-1; TRBD1 matches at 7 bases. The origin of this receptor is a man aged 18-30 years with COVID-19, enrolled during active disease. Material: peripheral blood. CDR3 sequence reads: CASSPAGTAKPEAFF. The DNA of the CDR3 is TGTGCCAGCAGCCCGGCCGGGACAGCGAAACCTGAAGCTTTCTTT.